The entry that follows covers one TCR beta chain sequence. Its antigen remains unknown. The data are from a study of beta chain features in type 1 diabetes. Study-level results: The naive, central memory and Treg TCRB repertoires looked more alike in patients than they did in healthy donors.

Germline V CDR1 and CDR2: MNHEY, SVGAGI. The J segment lost 9 bases and the V segment lost 5 bases, leaving 7 bases of the junction unmatched. The CDR3 is made up of 13 amino acids. What was sequenced were expressed TCRB transcripts, since all of the isolated RNA had been reverse transcribed. Profiled with immunoSEQ multiplex PCR; TCRdb holds only in-frame clones, not every one. The table lists under 900,000 clones, 15% to 20% of them singletons. Sequenced material: naive CD4+ T cells from blood. The receptor's source is a young woman in good health. The chain has TRBV6-5 and TRBJ2-3; 8 bases are shared with TRBD1. The CDR3 coding sequence is TGTGCCAGCAGTACACCGACAGGGGTGACGCAGTATTTT. It translates to CASSTPTGVTQYF.